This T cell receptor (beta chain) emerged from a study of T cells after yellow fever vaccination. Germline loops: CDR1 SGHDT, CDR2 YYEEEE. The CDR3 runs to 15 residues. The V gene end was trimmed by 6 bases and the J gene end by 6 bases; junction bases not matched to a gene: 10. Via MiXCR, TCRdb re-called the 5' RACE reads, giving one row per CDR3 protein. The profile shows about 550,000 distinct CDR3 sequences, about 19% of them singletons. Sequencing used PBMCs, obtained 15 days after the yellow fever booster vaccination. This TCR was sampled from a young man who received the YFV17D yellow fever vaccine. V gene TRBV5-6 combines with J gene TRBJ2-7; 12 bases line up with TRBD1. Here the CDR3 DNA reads TGTGCCAGCATCGCGTCCGGGACAGGGGGCTTCGAGCAGTACTTC. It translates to CASIASGTGGFEQYF.